Presented here are 8 T cell receptor beta chains from one specimen sequenced in a study of T cell responses to AZD1222 COVID-19 vaccine. Some clones are missing from TCRdb's copy, which holds only in-frame ones; the method was immunoSEQ multiplex PCR. In the table there are around 120,000 clones, about 85% of which are singletons. This sample comprised peripheral blood, obtained on day 0 of AZD1222 vaccination. The receptors shown here come from an adult in good health.

The rearrangement uses TRBV30 and TRBJ1-6; no firm D call. The CDR3 spans 16 residues. V dropped 3 bases and J dropped 6 bases, with 18 bases sitting between them. The germline gives CDR1 GTSNPN, CDR2 SVGIG (reference sequence). Here the CDR3 DNA reads TGTGCCTGGAGCGAGATGGGAAGCTGGGGTAATTCACCCCTCCACTTT. Translated: CAWSEMGSWGNSPLHF.

The chain is built from TRBV10-3 and TRBJ1-5; D gene unclear. Germline-derived CDR1 and CDR2 are ENHRY and SYGVKD. Trimming took off 2 bases at V and 5 bases at J, with 7 bases between the two ends. The CDR3 is made up of 13 amino acids. The CDR3 region is CAISEIRDQPQHF. CDR3 sequence (DNA): TGTGCCATCAGTGAGATCAGAGATCAGCCCCAGCATTTT.

This clone was counted between two and nine times. V gene TRBV19 combines with J gene TRBJ1-5, with a tentative D call TRBD1 (6 bases). The CDR3 totals 17 residues. Germline CDR1 is LNHDA and CDR2 is SQIVND (reference sequence). V lost 3 bases, J lost 7 bases, and 22 bases lay in between. The CDR3 loop is CASSIRPGQRGEQPQHF. DNA of the CDR3: TGTGCCAGTAGTATCCGGCCAGGGCAAAGGGGGGAACAGCCCCAGCATTTT. The full variable domain, rest sourced from reference TRBV19 and TRBJ1-5, is DGGITQSPKYLFRKEGQNVTLSCEQNLNHDAMYWYRQDPGQGLRLIYYSQIVNDFQKGDIAEGYSVSREKKESFPLTVTSAQKNPTAFYLCASSIRPGQRGEQPQHFGDGTRLSIL.

The rearrangement uses TRBV7-9 and TRBJ2-1, with D possibly TRBD2 on 6 matching bases. Germline loops: CDR1 SEHNR, CDR2 FQNEAQ (reference sequence). There are 16 residues in the CDR3. Trimming cost V 5 bases and J 2 bases, with 16 bases left between them. The chain's CDR3 is CASSPPTGVAYNEQFF. The CDR3 nucleotides are TGTGCCAGCAGCCCTCCTACGGGAGTAGCCTACAATGAGCAGTTCTTC.

The CDR3 nucleotides are TGTGCCAGCAGACTGGCGGGGGGGCCCTACGAGCAGTACTTC. Encoded protein: CASRLAGGPYEQYF. The chain combines TRBV6-6 with TRBJ2-7; TRBD2 aligns across 9 bases. With 6 bases clipped from V and 2 bases from J, the junction kept 5 bases outside the gene matches. The CDR3 runs to 14 residues. Germline V lookup: CDR1 MNHNY, CDR2 SVGAGI (reference sequence).

The chain employs TRBV5-6 and TRBJ1-6; D may be TRBD1 (5 bases). The CDR3 runs 14 residues. The V gene's germline CDR1 is SGHDT and CDR2 YYEEEE. The germline V and J ends were trimmed by 3 bases and 7 bases, with 11 bases remaining between them. For the CDR3, the DNA is TGTGCCAGCAGCTCCGACAGTACAAATTCACCCCTCCACTTT. Translation gives CASSSDSTNSPLHF.

The rearrangement uses TRBV6-1 and TRBJ2-7, with D possibly being TRBD1 or TRBD2 (5 bases each). The germline V gene encodes CDR1 MNHNS and CDR2 SASEGT. CDR3 size: 16 residues. Deletions cut 3 bases from V and 2 bases from J, with 17 bases between. The CDR3, as DNA: TGTGCCAGCAGTGAGGCACCCGGGACGCCAACCTACGAGCAGTACTTC. Residues: CASSEAPGTPTYEQYF.

The CDR3 protein is CASSYSNPRGNEKLFF. The CDR3 coding sequence is TGTGCCAGCAGTTACTCGAACCCGAGGGGGAATGAAAAACTGTTTTTT. This rearrangement joins TRBV6-5 to TRBJ1-4, with a possible D match to TRBD1 (6 bases). This CDR3 has 16 residues. Germline V gene lookup returns CDR1 MNHEY and CDR2 SVGAGI. The V and J ends lost 0 bases and 5 bases respectively, with 13 bases between them.